These 8 T cell receptor beta chains were all obtained from the same sample, sequenced in a study of blood T cells in healthy people across ages. The second PCR ran about 6 to 11 cycles with a sample-barcoded 5' primer and J-beta primers. One entry per CDR3 protein, called by TCRdb with MiXCR from the 5' RACE reads. The sample includes 600,000 or so distinct CDR3 sequences, 40% to 55% of them seen just once. What was sequenced was blood. These receptors originate from a man older than 75 in good health.

This chain links TRBV12-3 or TRBV12-4 with TRBJ2-2, with 7 bases lining up with TRBD1. The CDR3 has 15 residues. V shed 5 bases and J 1 base; nucleotides not matched to a gene: 4. In nucleotides, the CDR3 is TGTGCCAGCAGTACTAGGGACAGGAACACCGGGGAGCTGTTTTTT. Its protein product is CASSTRDRNTGELFF.

This clonotype was observed at least ten times. The V gene is TRBV29-1, the J gene TRBJ2-1, with 7 nucleotides matching TRBD1. This CDR3 has 15 residues. Germline values: CDR1 SQVTM, CDR2 ANQGSEA. J gave up 0 bases and V 7 bases, and 9 bases lay outside the gene matches. The CDR3 nucleotides read TGCAGCGGGGACAGTGGAGTAGGCTCCTACAATGAGCAGTTCTTC. As protein: CSGDSGVGSYNEQFF.

The chain is built from TRBV12-3 or TRBV12-4 and TRBJ1-5; no definite D call. The V gene lost 2 bases and the J gene lost 6 bases, with 17 bases spanning the gap. The CDR3 is 16 amino acids. For the CDR3, the DNA is TGTGCCAGCAGTTTATTCGCCCTGGAGGGCCGTCAGCCCCAGCATTTT. Amino acids: CASSLFALEGRQPQHF.

This clonotype has ten or more counts. The J gene is TRBJ2-6, the V gene TRBV6-6, with a tentative D call TRBD1 (6 bases). The V end lost 5 bases, the J end lost 1 base, and 12 bases lay between the germline ends. The CDR3 totals 16 residues. CDR1 MNHNY and CDR2 SVGAGI come from the germline V gene (reference sequence). CDR3 bases: TGTGCCAGCAGTCGGACACAGGGTTCTGGGGCCAACGTCCTGACTTTC. Translated, it gives CASSRTQGSGANVLTF.

Points on this clonotype: A much larger clonotype is one base distant, so this may be a read error. J is TRBJ1-1 and V is TRBV6-5; D is uncertain. Trimming shortened V by 0 bases and J by 1 base, and 3 bases separated the two germline ends. The CDR3 contains 13 residues. Germline CDR1 reads MNHEY; CDR2 reads SVGAGI. This CDR3 reads CASSYSKNTEAFF. The DNA of the CDR3 is TGTGCCAGCAGTTACTCGAAGAACACTGAAGCTTTCTTT.

The table lists this clonotype with many counts. The chain uses TRBV24-1 and TRBJ2-5; D call uncertain. This CDR3 contains 16 residues. Per the germline V gene, CDR1 is KGHDR and CDR2 is SFDVKD. Trimming shortened V by 1 base and J by 0 bases, and 11 bases separated the two germline ends. CDR3 DNA sequence: TGTGCCACCAGTGATTTCAGTCGGGCAGACCAAGAGACCCAGTACTTC. It specifies CATSDFSRADQETQYF.

This clonotype showed up just a few times. The chain links TRBV29-1 to TRBJ1-1, with D possibly being TRBD1 (6 bases). Germline assignment: CDR1 SQVTM and CDR2 ANQGSEA. V lost 7 bases and J lost 3, with 12 bases in between. The CDR3 is 12 amino acids. Written as DNA, the CDR3 is TGCAGCGCGAAGGGGGGGGACACTGAAGCTTTCTTT. Translated, it gives CSAKGGDTEAFF.

V is TRBV4-1 and J is TRBJ2-1, with D possibly matching TRBD2 (6 bases). Per the germline V gene, CDR1 is MGHRA and CDR2 is YSYEKL. This CDR3 has 14 residues. Trimming left V 6 bases short and J 9 bases short, with 18 bases between. The CDR3 is CASRVGGSEGEQFF. The CDR3 DNA follows: TGCGCCAGCAGGGTCGGAGGGTCGGAAGGTGAGCAGTTCTTC.